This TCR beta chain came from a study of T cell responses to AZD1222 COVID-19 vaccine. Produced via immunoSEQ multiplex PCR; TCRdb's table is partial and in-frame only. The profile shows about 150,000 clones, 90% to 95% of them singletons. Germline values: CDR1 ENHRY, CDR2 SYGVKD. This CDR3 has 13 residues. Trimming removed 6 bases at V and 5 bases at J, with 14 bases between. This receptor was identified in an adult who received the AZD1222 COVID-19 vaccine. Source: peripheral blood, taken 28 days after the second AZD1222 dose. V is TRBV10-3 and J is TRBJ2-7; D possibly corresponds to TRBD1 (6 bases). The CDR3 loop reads CAIRKMAGDEQYF. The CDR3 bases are TGTGCCATCAGAAAAATGGCAGGGGACGAGCAGTACTTC.